This T cell receptor beta chain was captured in a study of T cells in Graves' hyperthyroidism and ophthalmopathy. In the study overall: Prior to any treatment, at the point of initial diagnosis, peripheral blood was collected.

Out of approximately 9.9 ml of fresh peripheral blood came the PBMCs. Study observations and caveats: Most thyroid clonotypes expanded above 0.001 were also detected in blood. Patients with ophthalmopathy were separated from those with stable hyperthyroidism by a 13 V-J model.

A remark on this clonotype: The antigen remains unidentified.

Amplification of TCR beta CDR3 regions used RNA as the template. RT-PCR in the first round (using the HTBI primer set) targeted the TCR CDR3. A single record per CDR3 protein comes from TCRdb applying MiXCR to the multiplex PCR reads. The sample lists under 450,000 distinct CDR3 sequences, around 14% occurring once. This CDR3 is 12 amino acids long. CDR1 is SNHLY and CDR2 is FYNNEI in the germline V gene. V lost 7 bases and J 2 bases, leaving 6 bases between the germline ends. V and J are TRBV2 and TRBJ1-5, with D perhaps TRBD1 (5 bases). Sequencing input: blood. This TCR came from a woman aged 18 to 35 with Graves' hyperthyroidism. This CDR3 is CASKTGNQPQHF. CDR3 bases: TGTGCCAGCAAGACAGGCAATCAGCCCCAGCATTTT. Drawing the rest from reference TRBV2 and TRBJ1-5, the complete variable domain is EPEVTQTPSHQVTQMGQEVILRCVPISNHLYFYWYRQILGQKVEFLVSFYNNEISEKSEIFDDQFSVERPDGSNFTLKIRSTKLEDSAMYFCASKTGNQPQHFGDGTRLSIL.